One and the same sample provided the 11 T cell receptor delta chains below, sequenced in a study of gamma-delta chains in newborns, infants, children. TCRdb repeated clone calling on the reads with CATT. The table includes about 1,300 delta-chain clones, 2.8% detected once. Specimen: blood. These receptors originate from a child who was a newborn, infant or young child, either healthy, febrile or measles-vaccinated (not recorded which).

The chain uses TRDV2 and TRDJ3; 8 bases are shared with TRDD3. V shed 0 bases, J shed 0 bases, and the junction held 9 bases outside the gene matches. CDR1 is GEAIGNYY, CDR2 EKD, per germline. The CDR3 loop spans 20 amino acids. CDR3 DNA: TGTGCCTGTGACACCGGATGGGGGATTTCCTCCTCCTGGGACACCCGACAGATGTTTTTC. Its translation is CACDTGWGISSSWDTRQMFF.

This clone was detected a few times. It differs at one base from a far larger clone, so likely a read error. The chain carries TRDV2 and TRDJ3, with 12 bases identical to TRDD3. The CDR3 extends over 18 amino acids. Germline V gene data show CDR1 as GEAIGNYY and CDR2 as EKD. CDR3 coding DNA: TGTGCCTGTGACACCGTACTGGGGGATACCTGGGACGCCCGACAGATGTTTTTC. This sequence encodes CACDTVLGDTWDARQMFF.

This clone counts as large (0.1 to 1%). Other DNA sequences from this sample encode an identical CDR3 as well. The V and J genes are TRDV2 and TRDJ3; 11 bases are a match to TRDD3. CDR1 GEAIGNYY and CDR2 EKD come from the germline V gene. Trimming removed 2 bases from V and 2 bases from J; junction bases left unmatched: 1. The CDR3 extends over 17 amino acids. The CDR3 DNA sequence: TGTGCCTGTGACATACTGGGGGATACCTGGGACACCCGACAGATGTTTTTC. This translates into CACDILGDTWDTRQMFF.

This clone was seen more than once but under ten times. A far larger clone is just one base off, so this is likely a read error. The gene calls are TRDV2 and TRDJ3; 7 bases line up with TRDD3. This CDR3 is built from 18 residues. Germline CDR1 and CDR2: GEAIGNYY and EKD. The DNA of the CDR3 is TGTGCCTGTGACAGTACTGGGGATAGCTCCCGGGACACCCGACAGATGTTTTTC. Translating gives CACDSTGDSSRDTRQMFF.

This clone was counted between two and nine times. Compared with germline, one end of the junction differs, possibly owing to a read error. The chain recombines TRDV2 with TRDJ1; 12 bases map to TRDD3. The CDR3 is 20 residues long. In germline, CDR1 is GEAIGNYY, CDR2 EKD. The CDR3 here is CACGTVFTGGYPQYTDKLIF. In nucleotides, the CDR3 is TGTGCCTGTGGCACCGTGTTTACTGGGGGATACCCGCAGTACACCGATAAACTCATCTTT.

About this clone itself: This may arise from a read error, as a much more abundant clone is one base away. Other DNA sequences in the same sample also yield this CDR3. The V call is TRDV1, the J call TRDJ1, with D perhaps TRDD3 (5 bases). The CDR3 loop spans 17 amino acids. Germline V gene sequence: CDR1 TSWWSYY, CDR2 QGS. The CDR3 DNA reads TGTGCTCTCGGGGAAGGTTCTGGCCCTCGAGACACCGATAAACTCATCTTT. The encoded protein is CALGEGSGPRDTDKLIF.

This clone was seen only a few times. The protein given by TCRdb reflects a much larger clone and differs at residue 10 from this DNA's translation, likely from a read error; the protein shown is the DNA's translation. The J gene is TRDJ2, the V gene TRDV2; 8 nucleotides line up with TRDD3. The CDR3 has 16 amino acids. The V segment lost 0 bases and the J segment 4 bases; nucleotides outside the gene matches: 6. CDR1 and CDR2 (germline): GEAIGNYY, EKD. CDR3 region: CACDTVGDFPTAQLFF. The CDR3 DNA reads TGTGCCTGTGACACCGTGGGGGATTTCCCGACAGCACAACTCTTCTTT.

This clone was seen a few times. A much larger clone sits a single nucleotide away, making a read error possible. The V call is TRDV2, the J call TRDJ3; 7 bases map to TRDD3. This CDR3 has 19 residues. CDR1 is GEAIGNYY and CDR2 is EKD in the germline V gene. The CDR3 DNA reads as TGTGCCTGTGACATACTGGGGATTTCAAGCTCCTGGGACACCCGACAGGTGTTTTTC. This sequence encodes CACDILGISSSWDTRQVFF.

This clone was seen a few times. A much larger clone is a single base away; this may be a read error. The sample holds other DNA sequences that translate to the same CDR3. The V and J genes are TRDV1 and TRDJ1; tentative D call: TRDD3 (10 bases). The CDR3 has 21 amino acids. Germline V gene sequence: CDR1 TSWWSYY, CDR2 QGS. This CDR3 is CALGVPFLLWGIGVYTDKLIF. The CDR3 DNA reads as TGCGCTCTTGGGGTCCCCTTCCTACTCTGGGGGATAGGGGTCTACACCGATAAACTCATCTTT.

As regards this clone: Given a far larger clone just one base away, this is likely a sequencing read error. The V gene is TRDV2, the J gene TRDJ1, with D perhaps TRDD3 (6 bases). This CDR3 has 14 residues. Germline values: CDR1 GEAIGNYY, CDR2 EKD. In DNA form, the CDR3 reads TGTGCCTGTGTCACCGTTGGGATAGGGGATAAACTCATCTTT. Translation: CACVTVGIGDKLIF.

Details on this clone: The protein in TCRdb stems from a much larger clone and differs at residue 4 from this DNA's translation, likely a read error; here the protein is translated from the DNA. The chain's CDR3 is CACGAVSTRTDKLIF. CDR3 in DNA: TGTGCCTGTGGCGCGGTTTCAACTAGGACCGATAAACTCATCTTT. The gene calls are TRDV2 and TRDJ1; no definite D call. The V end was cut by 5 bases, the J end by 2 bases, with 17 bases between. Germline CDR1 reads GEAIGNYY; CDR2 reads EKD. The CDR3 spans 15 residues.